One and the same sample provided the 16 T cell receptor beta chains below, sequenced in a study of T-cell memory formation after mild COVID-19. TCRdb re-called the 5' RACE reads with MiXCR, one entry per CDR3 protein. The sample holds approximately 150,000 distinct CDR3 sequences, under 15% seen once. The sequenced sample consisted of PBMCs or a T cell subset sorted from them (not recorded which). All receptors derive from a man aged 18-30 years who had mild COVID-19 (a few samples of this study predate the infection). Cell type and time point are not known.

The V gene is TRBV27, the J gene TRBJ1-2; possible D gene TRBD1, 6 bases. From germline, CDR1 is MNHEY and CDR2 SMNVEV (reference sequence). CDR3 length equals 15 residues. V was clipped by 0 bases and J by 4 bases, with 12 bases between them. CDR3 in DNA: TGTGCCAGCAGTTTATCGGCAGGGGTTGGCTATGGCTACACCTTC. Encoded protein: CASSLSAGVGYGYTF.

This clonotype appeared a few times. The chain couples TRBV12-3 or TRBV12-4 to TRBJ1-6, with D maybe TRBD1 (6 bases). This CDR3 region has 16 residues. Trimming removed 3 bases at V and 6 bases at J, with 15 bases between. DNA of the CDR3: TGTGCCAGCAGTTTCTTCGGGGGCGGGAGTAATTCACCCCTCCACTTT. Translated: CASSFFGGGSNSPLHF.

This clonotype was counted only a few times. This sequence joins TRBV21-1 and TRBJ2-3; the table's D call TRBD2 went unverified against the DNA. TRBV21-1 is labeled a pseudogene. The CDR3 length is 15 residues. The DNA of the CDR3 is TGTGCCAGCAGCAGTACTAGCGGGGAAGCAGATACGCAGTATTTT. It specifies CASSSTSGEADTQYF.

This clonotype occurred a few times. J is TRBJ1-5 and V is TRBV7-9; D is possibly TRBD1 (5 bases). V dropped 5 bases and J dropped 9 bases, with 11 bases sitting between them. Germline loops: CDR1 SEHNR, CDR2 FQNEAQ (reference sequence). This CDR3 region has 12 residues. The CDR3 DNA sequence: TGTGCCAGCAGCATGAGCGGGGGGCCCCAGCATTTT. It is translated as CASSMSGGPQHF.

The table lists this clonotype with a few counts. This chain connects TRBV6-5 to TRBJ1-1; 8 bases agree with TRBD1. CDR3 size: 14 residues. From germline, CDR1 is MNHEY and CDR2 SVGAGI. The junction had 4 bases not matched to a gene; V was cut back by 6 bases and J by 1 base. CDR3 nucleotides: TGTGCCAGCAGCACAGGGGGATCGAACACTGAAGCTTTCTTT. It translates to CASSTGGSNTEAFF.

The table lists this clonotype with a few counts. This chain uses TRBV7-9 with TRBJ2-7; no definite D call. Germline loops: CDR1 SEHNR, CDR2 FQNEAQ (reference sequence). The CDR3 totals 14 residues. Trimming stripped 1 base from V and 3 bases from J, with 10 bases between. CDR3 coding DNA: TGTGCCAGCAGCTTAGAGGACGGAGTCTACGAGCAGTACTTC. It encodes CASSLEDGVYEQYF. The whole variable domain, filled in from reference TRBV7-9 and TRBJ2-7, reads DTGVSQNPRHKITKRGQNVTFRCDPISEHNRLYWYRQTLGQGPEFLTYFQNEAQLEKSRLLSDRFSAERPKGSFSTLEIQRTEQGDSAMYLCASSLEDGVYEQYFGPGTRLTVT.

This clonotype was picked up a small number of times. J is TRBJ2-3 and V is TRBV2, with 9 bases aligning to TRBD2. V was pared by 6 bases and J by 2 bases, with 6 bases of the junction left unmatched. The germline CDR1 and CDR2 sequences are SNHLY and FYNNEI. CDR3 length: 15 amino acids. CDR3 residues: CASSFSGGYTDTQYF. The CDR3 DNA follows: TGTGCCAGCAGCTTCAGCGGGGGGTACACAGATACGCAGTATTTT. The variable domain in full, completed from reference TRBV2 and TRBJ2-3, reads EPEVTQTPSHQVTQMGQEVILRCVPISNHLYFYWYRQILGQKVEFLVSFYNNEISEKSEIFDDQFSVERPDGSNFTLKIRSTKLEDSAMYFCASSFSGGYTDTQYFGPGTRLTVL.

V and J are TRBV25-1 and TRBJ1-2, with a tentative D call TRBD1 (5 bases). The germline CDR1 and CDR2 sequences are MGHDK and SYGVNS. V lost 3 bases to trimming and J lost 4 bases, with 27 bases between them. The CDR3 consists of 19 residues. The CDR3 here is CASSDLHGAGGGAGYGYTF. The CDR3 nucleotides read TGTGCCAGCAGTGATCTACATGGGGCTGGGGGAGGTGCAGGCTATGGCTACACCTTC.

At least ten counts were recorded for this clonotype. This chain uses TRBV4-2 with TRBJ2-5, with 7 bases aligning to TRBD2. Trimming at V came to 1 base and at J to 5 bases, leaving 19 bases not matched to a gene. CDR1 and CDR2 (germline): LGHNA, YNFKEQ. The CDR3 is made up of 19 amino acids. In nucleotides, the CDR3 is TGTGCCAGCAGCCAAGGGGGATTCCTGGCGGGGGTCAATGGGGAGACCCAGTACTTC. Translated, it gives CASSQGGFLAGVNGETQYF.

This clonotype has more than one count but fewer than ten. This chain connects TRBV7-8 to TRBJ2-3, with TRBD1 matching 11 bases. This CDR3 comprises 17 residues. J lost 2 bases, V lost 3 bases, and 7 bases had no gene match. Germline V gene lookup returns CDR1 SGHVS and CDR2 FQNEAQ. The CDR3 spells CASSLPRDRGSTDTQYF. For the CDR3, the DNA is TGTGCCAGCAGCTTGCCCCGGGACAGGGGGTCCACAGATACGCAGTATTTT.

This clonotype occurred a few times. CDR3 residues: CASSSQIEWQFF. The CDR3 nucleotides are TGTGCCAGCAGCTCCCAAATTGAGTGGCAGTTCTTC. The chain is built from TRBV7-9 and TRBJ2-1; the D is unclear. Germline lookup yields CDR1 SEHNR and CDR2 FQNEAQ (reference sequence). This CDR3 is built from 12 residues. V was pared by 4 bases and J by 12 bases, with 13 bases between.

The chain recombines TRBV29-1 with TRBJ2-7; no reliable D call. V was shortened by 4 bases and J by 3 bases, with 13 bases between the two germline ends. CDR1 SQVTM and CDR2 ANQGSEA come from the germline V gene. This CDR3 is built from 13 residues. The CDR3 protein is CSVVSRRDYEQYF. CDR3 nucleotide sequence: TGCAGCGTTGTTAGTCGGAGAGACTACGAGCAGTACTTC.

This clonotype came up a few times. The CDR3 DNA sequence: TGTGCCAGCAGCTTAAAACCGAGGGACAGGGCAAGGAATGAGCAGTTCTTC. Its protein product is CASSLKPRDRARNEQFF. The chain joins TRBV7-3 to TRBJ2-1, with TRBD1 identical over 9 bases. Germline assignment: CDR1 SGHTA and CDR2 FQGTGA. V lost 1 base and J lost 7; bases outside the gene matches: 11. This CDR3 region has 17 residues.

The chain combines TRBV10-3 with TRBJ2-3; 8 nucleotides align to TRBD1. Per germline, CDR1 ENHRY and CDR2 SYGVKD. The CDR3 covers 13 residues. J gave up 4 bases and V 6 bases, and 3 bases lay outside the gene matches. The CDR3 bases are TGTGCCATCAGAGGACAGGGTGCAGATACGCAGTATTTT. Its protein product is CAIRGQGADTQYF.

In this sample, this clonotype turned up a few times. This chain links TRBV7-2 with TRBJ2-4; D is unresolved. The CDR3 is made up of 12 amino acids. From germline, CDR1 is SGHTA and CDR2 FQGNSA. The V and J ends lost 6 bases and 7 bases respectively, with 10 bases between them. The CDR3 bases are TGTGCCAGCAGACTTAACCCCAACATTCAGTACTTC. Translation gives CASRLNPNIQYF.

This clonotype has only a few counts. The chain combines TRBV29-1 with TRBJ1-1, with D possibly being TRBD1 (6 bases). V was pared by 7 bases and J by 2 bases, with 20 bases between. Germline CDR1 reads SQVTM; CDR2 reads ANQGSEA. This CDR3 spans 15 amino acids. The chain's CDR3 is CSGGTGLAVNTEAFF. DNA for the CDR3: TGCAGCGGTGGAACAGGGCTCGCCGTTAACACTGAAGCTTTCTTT.